This paragraph reports one TCR beta chain. Data came from immunoSEQ multiplex PCR; TCRdb stores just in-frame clones and leaves some out. In the table there are approximately 57,000 clones, roughly 86% of which are singletons. The CDR3 runs to 11 residues. Between the trimmed V and J ends, which lost 6 bases and 7 bases, there was a span of 6 bases. CDR1 is SNHLY and CDR2 is FYNNEI in the germline V gene. The record originates from a study of OX40 agonist ivuxolimab in advanced cancers. The material sequenced was CD4+ or CD8+ T cells sorted from blood, taken in a trial of the OX40 agonist ivuxolimab. The chain joins TRBV2 to TRBJ2-2; D is undetermined. The receptor was derived from an adult with an advanced solid tumor such as melanoma, head and neck, liver or kidney cancer. In DNA, the CDR3 is TGTGCCAGCAGCCCGGACGGGGAGCTGTTTTTT. Protein product: CASSPDGELFF.